This TCR beta chain is from a study of OX40 agonist ivuxolimab in advanced cancers. Regarding the study in general: Ivuxolimab was an agonistic, fully human IgG2 monoclonal antibody directed against OX40 (CD134), a costimulatory receptor. Intravenous ivuxolimab was administered to patients every 2 weeks at six dose levels: 0.01, 0.1, 0.3, 1.5, 3 and 10 mg/kg. Among the roughly 54 dose-escalation patients, about 20 had hepatocellular carcinoma, some 15 melanoma, 9 renal cell carcinoma and 9 head and neck cancer. The dose-escalation cohort was 82.7% male with a mean age of about 60 years, ranging from about 20 to 85. Patients were allowed to have had prior anti-PD-1, anti-PD-L1 or anti-CTLA-4 therapy, and 40% to 45% of the dose-escalation patients had been treated with checkpoint inhibitors. Three dose-escalation patients achieved partial responses, one with hepatocellular carcinoma and two with cutaneous melanoma. The point of sequencing TCRbeta in the periphery was to test whether ivuxolimab changed TCR sequence diversity and drove clonal T-cell expansion. The paper covers the monotherapy dose-escalation part of the phase I ivuxolimab trial, which included N of about 50 patients. The study at large found these results: Which antigens the clonally expanded peripheral T cells were specific for was not determined. On average, CD8+ T cells showed more expanded clones than CD4+ T cells after ivuxolimab. Partial responders in the 0.1-3.0 mg/kg groups had among the lowest normalized peripheral clonal expansion, especially among CD8+ T cells. Clonal expansion of both CD4+ and CD8+ blood T cells was observed from baseline to week 6 at doses 0.1 to 3.0 mg/kg. Low levels of normalized T-cell clonal expansion were also seen in some nonresponding patients.

Worth noting for this clone: Its antigen specificity is not known. Per-base qualities were not stored, and no clone one base away is much larger.

The CDR3 contains 13 residues, cysteine and phenylalanine counted. Kept here is only the CDR3 DNA, which spans 39 bases and is read in frame from base 1. According to the germline V gene, CDR1 reads SNHLY and CDR2 reads FYNNEI. V is reduced by 8 bases and J by 1 base, leaving a spacing of 9 bases between them. To sequence the TCRbeta CDR3 region, genomic DNA was isolated from the sorted cells. The immunoSEQ Assay was used for sequencing of TCRbeta CDR3 regions. The clones in this table, taken by TCRdb from immuneACCESS, are in-frame only. Not every clone is retained; where verified, under half of the shortfall comes from an unresolved V gene, and the cause of the rest is unknown. The sample table holds roughly 65,000 clones, of which roughly 91% were seen once. Approximately 0.4% of the sample is taken by the ten largest. The trial excluded patients who had a history of autoimmune disease or who were on systemic immunosuppression. Peripheral blood for TCR sequencing was drawn from every dose cohort at baseline, at cycle 4 day 1 and at cycle 7 day 1. Samples were obtained from an open-label, multicenter, first-in-human phase I dose-escalation trial of ivuxolimab. Adults with locally advanced or metastatic head and neck squamous cell, hepatocellular, melanoma or renal cell carcinoma were enrolled in the trial. Before TCR sequencing, CD4+ T cells and CD8+ T cells from peripheral blood were sorted into separate populations.

The sequence joins TRBV2 to TRBJ1-3; the D gene remains uncertain. Sequencing used CD4+ or CD8+ T cells sorted from blood, obtained in a trial of the OX40 agonist ivuxolimab. This receptor was obtained from an adult with an advanced solid tumor such as melanoma, head and neck, liver or kidney cancer. The nucleotide sequence reads as follows: TGTGCCAGCTCTTGGGCGTCTGGAAACACCATATATTTT. Translated, it gives CASSWASGNTIYF.